These 13 T cell receptor beta chains were sequenced from one sample in a study of blood T cell repertoires in COVID-19. The data were produced by immunoSEQ multiplex PCR, yet TCRdb's version contains in-frame clones alone and is incomplete. The sample contains some 70,000 clones, about 82% of which appear only once. The sequencing input was peripheral blood. Receptors were obtained from a woman between 55 and 75 years old with acute or convalescent COVID-19.

The sample holds one count of this clone. The chain joins TRBV18 to TRBJ1-2; a possible D gene is TRBD1 (6 bases). The V gene lost 3 bases and the J gene lost 2 bases, with 16 bases spanning the gap. Germline assignment: CDR1 KGHSH and CDR2 LQKENI. The CDR3 length is 16 residues. The CDR3 loop reads CASSPVGTPKNYGYTF. The CDR3 DNA follows: TGTGCCAGCTCACCGGTGGGGACACCCAAAAACTATGGCTACACCTTC. The variable domain in full, with the rest retrieved from reference TRBV18 and TRBJ1-2, is NAGVMQNPRHLVRRRGQEARLRCSPMKGHSHVYWYRQLPEEGLKFMVYLQKENIIDESGMPKERFSAEFPKEGPSILRIQQVVRGDSAAYFCASSPVGTPKNYGYTFGSGTRLTVV.

The CDR3 protein is CASSLGTGFGTEAFF. In DNA, the CDR3 is TGTGCCAGCAGCTTAGGGACAGGTTTTGGGACTGAAGCTTTCTTT. J is TRBJ1-1 and V is TRBV7-2; 7 bases match TRBD1. This CDR3 region has 15 residues. With 1 base clipped from V and 5 bases from J, the junction kept 7 bases outside the gene matches. Germline-derived CDR1 and CDR2 are SGHTA and FQGNSA.

This chain joins TRBV9 and TRBJ2-3, with D possibly matching TRBD1 (6 bases). V dropped 4 bases and J dropped 6 bases, with 18 bases sitting between them. CDR3 size: 15 residues. The germline CDR1 and CDR2 sequences are SGDLS and YYNGEE. This chain's CDR3 is CASSSGQSSTDTQYF. The CDR3 bases are TGTGCCAGCAGCTCGGGACAAAGTTCCACGGATACGCAGTATTTT.

The chain links TRBV7-9 to TRBJ2-7; TRBD1 agrees at 7 bases. The V segment lost 3 bases and the J segment 3 bases; nucleotides outside the gene matches: 2. This CDR3 region has 13 residues. Germline V gene sequence: CDR1 SEHNR, CDR2 FQNEAQ (reference sequence). The chain's CDR3 is CASSFQGDYEQYF. The CDR3 DNA reads TGTGCCAGCAGCTTCCAGGGGGACTACGAGCAGTACTTC.

This clone was seen a handful of times. The rearrangement uses TRBV28 and TRBJ1-6; tentative D call: TRBD1 (5 bases). The CDR3 spans 12 residues. V dropped 3 bases and J dropped 14 bases, with 11 bases sitting between them. Germline CDR1 reads MDHEN; CDR2 reads SYDVKM. CDR3 loop: CASSLVGGALHF. CDR3 bases: TGTGCCAGCAGTTTGGTGGGGGGAGCCCTCCACTTT.

This chain uses TRBV19 with TRBJ1-5; 9 bases align to TRBD1. CDR1 and CDR2 from the germline V gene are LNHDA and SQIVND (reference sequence). V dropped 3 bases and J dropped 6; count of bases not matched to a gene: 9. This CDR3 contains 16 residues. CDR3 bases: TGTGCCAGTAGTATTTTCACAGGGGGCCGCAGTCAGCCCCAGCATTTT. Translation: CASSIFTGGRSQPQHF.

This rearrangement joins TRBV28 to TRBJ2-5, with a possible D match to TRBD2 (6 bases). CDR3 length equals 15 residues. Germline values: CDR1 MDHEN, CDR2 SYDVKM. V dropped 6 bases and J dropped 2 bases, with 16 bases sitting between them. DNA of the CDR3: TGTGCCAGCAGCTCTTTAGGAGGAGGGCAAGAGACCCAGTACTTC. Protein sequence: CASSSLGGGQETQYF.

V usage is TRBV5-1 and J usage is TRBJ2-2; 7 nucleotides align to TRBD2. The V gene end was trimmed by 0 bases and the J gene end by 2 bases; junction bases not matched to a gene: 4. The CDR3 consists of 16 residues. Looked up from germline, CDR1 is SGHRS and CDR2 is YFSETQ. The CDR3 nucleotides are TGCGCCAGCAGCTTGGGTCTAGCGGCTAACACCGGGGAGCTGTTTTTT. This gives the protein CASSLGLAANTGELFF.

CDR3 DNA: TGTGCCAGTAGTCCGCGCTTGGGGCCCAACTACGAGCAGTACTTC. Its protein is CASSPRLGPNYEQYF. The V call is TRBV19, the J call TRBJ2-7; maybe TRBD1 (5 bases). The CDR3 length is 15 residues. V was trimmed by 5 bases and J by 3 bases, leaving 17 bases between them. Germline CDR1 reads LNHDA; CDR2 reads SQIVND (reference sequence).

This clone is a singleton in its sample. The chain carries TRBV6-2 or TRBV6-3 and TRBJ2-5, with 15 bases matching TRBD2. Per germline, CDR1 MNHEY and CDR2 SVGEGT. There are 18 residues in the CDR3. The J segment lost 0 bases and the V segment lost 6 bases, leaving 8 bases of the junction unmatched. The CDR3 reads CASSRGTSGGRYQETQYF. In nucleotides, the CDR3 is TGTGCCAGCAGCCGAGGGACTAGCGGGGGGAGGTACCAAGAGACCCAGTACTTC.

The chain employs TRBV7-9 and TRBJ2-7; the D gene is possibly TRBD1 (5 bases). The CDR3 sequence is 12 residues long. In germline, CDR1 is SEHNR, CDR2 FQNEAQ (reference sequence). The V and J ends lost 5 bases and 6 bases respectively, with 11 bases between them. CDR3 bases: TGTGCCAGCAGCCCGCCAGGGCGCGAGCAGTACTTC. Amino acid sequence: CASSPPGREQYF.

Only one count was recorded for this clone. The V gene is TRBV7-9, the J gene TRBJ2-7; no definite D call. CDR1 and CDR2 (germline): SEHNR, FQNEAQ (reference sequence). V gave up 5 bases and J gave up 1 base, with 6 bases separating them. The CDR3 runs 12 residues. The CDR3, as DNA: TGTGCCAGCAGCCGTAGTTCCTACGAGCAGTACTTC. Its protein product is CASSRSSYEQYF.

Only a few counts were recorded for this clone. The J gene is TRBJ1-2, the V gene TRBV28; 10 nucleotides agree with TRBD1. Unmatched junction bases numbered 11, after V lost 6 bases and J lost 7 bases. From germline, CDR1 is MDHEN and CDR2 SYDVKM. CDR3 length: 15 amino acids. CDR3 DNA sequence: TGTGCCAGCAGAACACCGGGACAGGGGACCGGTGGCTACACCTTC. It encodes CASRTPGQGTGGYTF.